The next 9 T cell receptor beta chains were all read from a single sample in a study of PD-1 blockade in classical Hodgkin lymphoma. Using immunoSEQ multiplex PCR, the repertoire was profiled, and TCRdb retains in-frame clones only, with some absent. The repertoire has over 50,000 clones, about 89% of them found once; the top ten carry approximately 7%. Time point of the sample: cycle 4 day 1 (C4D1), after 6 weeks of nivolumab. Brentuximab vedotin exposure varied among the patients, all of whom had relapsed after autologous stem cell transplantation. The source material was peripheral blood mononuclear cells (PBMCs), sampled before the fourth cycle of nivolumab. These receptor sequences come from a human donor with classical Hodgkin lymphoma.

This chain uses TRBV7-6 with TRBJ2-5, with D perhaps assigned TRBD1 or TRBD2 (6 bases each). The CDR3 length is 14 residues. The germline CDR1 and CDR2 sequences are SGHVS and FNYEAQ. V was pared by 1 base and J by 7 bases, with 13 bases between. CDR3 residues: CASSLEVGGGTQYF. CDR3 nucleotides: TGTGCCAGCAGCTTAGAAGTAGGAGGGGGGACCCAGTACTTC. The whole variable domain, filled in from reference TRBV7-6 and TRBJ2-5, reads GAGVSQSPRYKVTKRGQDVALRCDPISGHVSLYWYRQALGQGPEFLTYFNYEAQQDKSGLPNDRFSAERPEGSISTLTIQRTEQRDSAMYRCASSLEVGGGTQYFGPGTRLLVL.

This clone was seen only a few times. The chain joins TRBV19 to TRBJ1-2; no clear D. The germline CDR1 and CDR2 sequences are LNHDA and SQIVND (reference sequence). Trimming shortened V by 5 bases and J by 8 bases, and 15 bases separated the two germline ends. This CDR3 region has 13 residues. The CDR3 DNA sequence: TGTGCCAGTAGTGATCGGCAAGGAGGAGGCTACACCTTC. Amino acids: CASSDRQGGGYTF.

This clone was seen just once. V and J are TRBV9 and TRBJ2-1, with 7 bases fitting TRBD2. Trimming at V came to 4 bases and at J to 3 bases, leaving 10 bases not matched to a gene. Germline V gene lookup returns CDR1 SGDLS and CDR2 YYNGEE. The CDR3 contains 16 residues. CDR3 region: CASSPRSGAVYNEQFF. The CDR3 region has the DNA TGTGCCAGCAGCCCCCGGAGCGGGGCGGTCTACAATGAGCAGTTCTTC.

The chain is built from TRBV7-9 and TRBJ2-2; no clear D. Trimming took 0 bases from V and 6 from J, leaving 8 bases between them. There are 14 residues in the CDR3. Per germline, CDR1 SEHNR and CDR2 FQNEAQ (reference sequence). The CDR3 loop reads CASSLAQAAGELFF. CDR3 sequence (DNA): TGTGCCAGCAGCTTAGCGCAGGCGGCCGGGGAGCTGTTTTTT.

This sequence joins TRBV7-8 and TRBJ2-1, with D perhaps TRBD1 (6 bases). The CDR3 loop spans 17 amino acids. CDR1 is SGHVS and CDR2 is FQNEAQ in the germline V gene. V lost 2 bases, J lost 2 bases, and 16 bases lay in between. The CDR3 loop reads CASSLNPTGPTYNEQFF. DNA for the CDR3: TGTGCCAGCAGCTTAAACCCGACAGGCCCAACCTACAATGAGCAGTTCTTC.

V usage is TRBV10-3 and J usage is TRBJ2-3; a weak D match, TRBD2 (7 bases). V dropped 4 bases and J dropped 5 bases, with 16 bases sitting between them. Germline V gene data show CDR1 as ENHRY and CDR2 as SYGVKD. The CDR3 runs to 15 residues. DNA for the CDR3: TGTGCCATCAGTGCGGGGGGCCCAGGAGGAGATACGCAGTATTTT. Its protein is CAISAGGPGGDTQYF.

J is TRBJ2-7 and V is TRBV4-1; 7 nucleotides match TRBD1. J gave up 3 bases and V 4 bases, and 9 bases lay outside the gene matches. Germline assignment: CDR1 MGHRA and CDR2 YSYEKL. The CDR3 spans 15 residues. CDR3 coding DNA: TGCGCCAGCAGCCCAGCCGGGACAGCGTACTACGAGCAGTACTTC. Translating it yields CASSPAGTAYYEQYF.

V is TRBV19 and J is TRBJ1-2, with no clear D. The V gene lost 7 bases and the J gene lost 4 bases, with 13 bases spanning the gap. Per the germline V gene, CDR1 is LNHDA and CDR2 is SQIVND (reference sequence). This CDR3 is 13 amino acids long. This CDR3 is CASTTRRPYGYTF. Here the CDR3 DNA reads TGTGCCAGTACCACCCGACGGCCCTATGGCTACACCTTC. Full variable domain (outside the CDR3, taken from reference TRBV19 and TRBJ1-2): DGGITQSPKYLFRKEGQNVTLSCEQNLNHDAMYWYRQDPGQGLRLIYYSQIVNDFQKGDIAEGYSVSREKKESFPLTVTSAQKNPTAFYLCASTTRRPYGYTFGSGTRLTVV.

The V call is TRBV14, the J call TRBJ2-1, with 8 bases that match TRBD2. This CDR3 is 17 amino acids long. Trimming took 0 bases from V and 0 from J; bases not matched to a gene: 4. Germline CDR1 and CDR2: SGHDN and FVKESK. The CDR3 nucleotides are TGTGCCAGCAGCCAAGACCCCGGGACTAGCTCCTACAATGAGCAGTTCTTC. Translating gives CASSQDPGTSSYNEQFF.